The next 14 T cell receptor beta chains were all read from a single sample in a study of cytomegalovirus exposure and HLA in healthy donors. The PCR contained 60 Vbeta and 13 Jbeta primers. Here immunoSEQ multiplex PCR was the method, and the copy in TCRdb shows in-frame clones only, minus some. The data hold roughly 150,000 clones, with almost 80% observed a single time. Sample: PBMCs. Source of these receptors: a male donor in good health and CMV-seronegative.

The chain links TRBV7-3 to TRBJ2-4, with TRBD1 matching over 7 bases. There are 15 residues in the CDR3. Trimming removed 5 bases from V and 5 bases from J; junction bases left unmatched: 9. In germline, CDR1 is SGHTA, CDR2 FQGTGA. CDR3 region: CASSMFRGQENIQYF. As DNA, the CDR3 is TGTGCCAGCAGCATGTTTAGGGGGCAAGAAAACATTCAGTACTTC.

The CDR3 protein is CASSRAARNTGELFF. The CDR3 coding sequence is TGTGCCAGTAGTAGGGCAGCCAGAAACACCGGGGAGCTGTTTTTT. The rearrangement links TRBV19 to TRBJ2-2; D is ambiguous. The CDR3 covers 15 residues. Trimming stripped 4 bases from V and 2 bases from J, with 11 bases between. Germline V lookup: CDR1 LNHDA, CDR2 SQIVND (reference sequence).

A few counts support this clone. The chain recombines TRBV6-5 with TRBJ1-2, with 11 bases identical to TRBD1. CDR3 length: 14 amino acids. V shed 7 bases and J 6 bases; nucleotides not matched to a gene: 7. Germline V gives CDR1 MNHEY, CDR2 SVGAGI. In DNA, the CDR3 is TGTGCCAGCACCGGACAGGGGGCCGGGGATGGCTACACCTTC. This sequence encodes CASTGQGAGDGYTF.

The V gene is TRBV5-5, the J gene TRBJ2-7, with 16 positions matching TRBD2. Per the germline V gene, CDR1 is SGHKS and CDR2 is YYEKEE (reference sequence). The CDR3 totals 17 residues. V was pared by 4 bases and J by 4 bases, with 8 bases of the junction left unmatched. The CDR3 DNA is TGTGCCAGCAGCAAACAAGGGACTAGCGGGAGGGGGTACGAGCAGTACTTC. Translated, it gives CASSKQGTSGRGYEQYF.

The chain recombines TRBV30 with TRBJ1-2, with 9 bases that match TRBD1. The CDR3 has 13 amino acids. The germline CDR1 and CDR2 sequences are GTSNPN and SVGIG (reference sequence). This CDR3 reads CARGDRESRGYTF. The CDR3 DNA reads TGTGCACGGGGGGACAGGGAGAGTCGTGGCTACACCTTC.

The chain recombines TRBV6-1 with TRBJ1-2; 7 bases agree with TRBD1. This CDR3 region has 14 residues. In germline, CDR1 is MNHNS, CDR2 SASEGT. V was clipped by 8 bases and J by 4 bases; unmatched bases: 10. The CDR3 region has the DNA TGTGCCAGCCTAGCCTGGGACAGCCCCTATGGCTACACCTTC. As protein: CASLAWDSPYGYTF.

The chain carries TRBV9 and TRBJ2-2; D gene uncertain. The germline gives CDR1 SGDLS, CDR2 YYNGEE. This CDR3 spans 14 amino acids. Trimming took 4 bases from V and 5 from J, leaving 12 bases between them. In DNA, the CDR3 is TGTGCCAGCAGCTCTCACGCGAGGACCGGGGAGCTGTTTTTT. Translated, it gives CASSSHARTGELFF. The whole variable domain, remainder taken from reference TRBV9 and TRBJ2-2, is DSGVTQTPKHLITATGQRVTLRCSPRSGDLSVYWYQQSLDQGLQFLIQYYNGEERAKGNILERFSAQQFPDLHSELNLSSLELGDSALYFCASSSHARTGELFFGEGSRLTVL.

The J gene is TRBJ2-1, the V gene TRBV5-1; D possibly corresponds to TRBD1 (6 bases). Trimming took 7 bases from V and 4 from J, leaving 21 bases between them. Germline-derived CDR1 and CDR2 are SGHRS and YFSETQ. The CDR3 loop spans 16 amino acids. The CDR3, as DNA: TGCGCCAGCTTTCAATCGGGGCAGGGGATGTACAATGAGCAGTTCTTC. Translating gives CASFQSGQGMYNEQFF.

The V and J genes are TRBV6-4 and TRBJ2-2; TRBD1 matches at 8 bases. The CDR3 is made up of 16 amino acids. V shed 2 bases and J 6 bases; nucleotides not matched to a gene: 8. CDR1 MRHNA and CDR2 SNTAGT come from the germline V gene. In DNA form, the CDR3 reads TGTGCCAGCAGTGACAGCTGGCAGGGGGCGGCCGGGGAGCTGTTTTTT. It encodes CASSDSWQGAAGELFF.

With respect to this clone: The junction and the germline gene differ at one end; a read error may be behind it. V is TRBV18 and J is TRBJ2-2; 8 bases fit TRBD1. The CDR3 runs to 13 residues. Germline CDR1 and CDR2: KGHSH and LQKENI. CDR3 bases: TGTGCCAGCTCCCCACAGGGGGCCGGGGAGCTGTTTTTT. Its translation: CASSPQGAGELFF.

The chain couples TRBV5-4 to TRBJ1-1; 7 bases fit TRBD1. Trimming removed 5 bases from V and 1 base from J; junction bases left unmatched: 11. The CDR3 has 16 amino acids. Looked up from germline, CDR1 is SGHNT and CDR2 is YYREEE (reference sequence). For the CDR3, the DNA is TGTGCCAGCAGACGAGGACAGGCCCGGGAGAACACTGAAGCTTTCTTT. It encodes CASRRGQARENTEAFF.

This sequence joins TRBV30 and TRBJ1-1; D is possibly TRBD1 (6 bases). Germline-derived CDR1 and CDR2 are GTSNPN and SVGIG (reference sequence). The CDR3 is 13 amino acids. Trimming left V 7 bases short and J 1 base short, with 13 bases between. The CDR3 nucleotides are TGTGCCTACGGGGGGCGGCGGAACACTGAAGCTTTCTTT. It translates to CAYGGRRNTEAFF.

The chain recombines TRBV14 with TRBJ2-5, with TRBD2 matching 8 bases. The DNA end is a closer match to TRBJ2-7, so the J assignment may be wrong. CDR1 is SGHDN and CDR2 is FVKESK in the germline V gene. The CDR3 sequence is 15 residues long. The CDR3 region is CASSQDDPSGYEQYF. The CDR3 coding sequence is TGTGCCAGCAGCCAAGATGATCCTAGCGGGTACGAGCAGTACTTC.

V usage is TRBV7-3 and J usage is TRBJ2-7; D perhaps matches TRBD1 (6 bases). From germline, CDR1 is SGHTA and CDR2 FQGTGA. The CDR3 loop spans 12 amino acids. Trimming removed 3 bases from V and 5 bases from J, with 8 bases in between. The CDR3 loop is CASSFEGDEQYF. The DNA of the CDR3 is TGTGCCAGCAGCTTCGAGGGGGACGAGCAGTACTTC.